This record concerns one T cell receptor (beta chain) sequence. The target antigen is unknown. TCRdb's copy holds only in-frame clones and misses some; the assay was immunoSEQ multiplex PCR. The sample lists tens of thousands of clones; around 90% were seen once. The data were taken from a study of OX40 agonist ivuxolimab in advanced cancers. Patients with autoimmune history or systemic immunosuppression were excluded. General study findings and limits: Expanded clones belonging to CD8+ T cells outnumbered, on average, those of CD4+. In the expanded peripheral T cells, antigen specificity was never determined.

Per germline, CDR1 SGHRS and CDR2 YFSETQ. This CDR3 comprises 15 residues. The rearrangement uses TRBV5-1 and TRBJ2-5; 9 positions match TRBD1. The assigned J gene may be wrong: the sequence end matches TRBJ2-7 better. The source material was CD4+ or CD8+ T cells sorted from blood, sampled in a trial of the OX40 agonist ivuxolimab. The origin of this receptor is an adult with an advanced solid tumor such as melanoma, head and neck, liver or kidney cancer. The CDR3 here is CASSLARTGAYEQYF. The CDR3 bases are TGCGCCAGCAGCTTGGCCCGGACAGGGGCCTACGAGCAGTACTTC.